This T cell receptor beta chain was recorded in a study of cytomegalovirus exposure and HLA in healthy donors. With regard to this clone: The antigen is undetermined.

Primers: 60 Vbeta forward and 13 Jbeta reverse. The repertoire was sequenced with immunoSEQ multiplex PCR; TCRdb's copy has only in-frame clones and lacks some. The sample has around 130,000 clones, under 85% seen once. Study-level results: It was reportedly the case that the classifier diagnosed cytomegalovirus status with high specificity and sensitivity.

CDR3 length equals 15 residues. The V and J ends lost 4 bases and 2 bases, in that order; junction bases with no gene match: 2. CDR1 is MNHEY, CDR2 SVGAGI, per germline. This sequence joins TRBV6-5 and TRBJ2-2; 9 nucleotides align to TRBD1. The clonotype was recovered from a young man in good health and CMV-seropositive. The source material was PBMCs. The DNA for the CDR3 is TGTGCCAGCAGTTGGACAGGGGAAAACACCGGGGAGCTGTTTTTT. Its translation: CASSWTGENTGELFF.